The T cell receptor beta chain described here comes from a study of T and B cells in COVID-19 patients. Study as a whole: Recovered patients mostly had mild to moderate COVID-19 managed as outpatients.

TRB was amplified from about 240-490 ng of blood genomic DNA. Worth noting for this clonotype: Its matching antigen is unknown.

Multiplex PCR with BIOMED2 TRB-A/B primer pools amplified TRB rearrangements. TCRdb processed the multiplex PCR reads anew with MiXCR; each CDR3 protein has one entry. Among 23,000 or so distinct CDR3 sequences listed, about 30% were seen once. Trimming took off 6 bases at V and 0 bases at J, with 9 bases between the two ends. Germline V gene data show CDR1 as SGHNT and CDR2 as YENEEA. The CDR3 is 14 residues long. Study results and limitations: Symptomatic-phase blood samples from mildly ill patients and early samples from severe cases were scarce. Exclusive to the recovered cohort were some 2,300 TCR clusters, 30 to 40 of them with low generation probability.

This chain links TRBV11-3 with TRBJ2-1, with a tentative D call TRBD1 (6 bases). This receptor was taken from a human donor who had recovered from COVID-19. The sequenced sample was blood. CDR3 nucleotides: TGTGCCAGCAGTAGGGGGTTCTCCTACAATGAGCAGTTCTTC. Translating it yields CASSRGFSYNEQFF.